The rows below give T cell receptor beta chains drawn from one sample of a study of blood T cell repertoires in COVID-19. Sequencing used immunoSEQ multiplex PCR; TCRdb keeps in-frame clones, though not all of them. Here the sample spans around 140,000 clones, approximately 86% being singletons. The sequenced material came from peripheral blood. Receptors were obtained from a woman in her forties or fifties with acute or convalescent COVID-19. CDR3s include the opening cysteine and the closing phenylalanine or tryptophan. D genes are given only for firm matches. Size tells how often a clone was seen (once, few, many) or the class of an expanded clone, and some rows leave it out.

TRBV24-1,.,14,TRBJ2-7,.,TGTGCCACCAGTGATGCTCCGACAGGGAGGGAGCAGTACTTC,CATSDAPTGREQYF
TRBV6-1,TRBD2,17,TRBJ2-2,.,TGTGCCAGCAGGGAAGTGGGCGGGAGGCTCGGCACCGGGGAGCTGTTTTTT,CASREVGGRLGTGELFF
TRBV6-5,TRBD1,15,TRBJ1-1,few,TGTGCCAGCAGTTACTCTGAGGGGGCGCGAACTGAAGCTTTCTTT,CASSYSEGARTEAFF
TRBV5-4,.,12,TRBJ1-2,.,TGTGCCAGCAGCTTGGATAAATTTGGCTACACCTTC,CASSLDKFGYTF
TRBV30,.,13,TRBJ1-5,.,TGTGCCGGGAAAGGGGGTAGCAATCAGCCCCAGCATTTT,CAGKGGSNQPQHF
TRBV25-1,TRBD1,15,TRBJ2-7,.,TGTGCCAGCAGTTTCGCCGGGACAGGGACCTACGAGCAGTACTTC,CASSFAGTGTYEQYF
TRBV18,TRBD1,13,TRBJ1-1,.,TGTGCCAGCTCACCAGGGGACAGGAGCGTGGCTTTCTTT,CASSPGDRSVAFF
TRBV27,.,15,TRBJ2-1,.,TGTGCCAGTGCCAGGGCGGGGAGCTCCTACAATGAGCAGTTCTTC,CASARAGSSYNEQFF
TRBV4-1,.,14,TRBJ1-5,.,TGCGCCAGCAGCCTCGATGCGGCGGAAAAGCCCCAGCATTTT,CASSLDAAEKPQHF
TRBV5-1,.,13,TRBJ2-7,.,TGCGCCAGCAGCTTGGACGGGTCCTACGAGCAGTACTTC,CASSLDGSYEQYF
TRBV5-1,.,14,TRBJ2-1,.,TGCGCCAGCAGCTTAAGGAGCTCCTACAATGAGCAGTTCTTC,CASSLRSSYNEQFF
TRBV12-5,.,15,TRBJ1-2,.,TGTGCTAGTGGTTTGGGAACCAGGGGAAGCTATGGCTACACCTTC,CASGLGTRGSYGYTF
TRBV3-1/TRBV3-2,.,16,TRBJ1-2,.,TGTGCCAGCAGCCAAGATCGGACAGCGGATTTCTATGGCTACACCTTC,CASSQDRTADFYGYTF
TRBV9,TRBD2,15,TRBJ2-3,.,TGTGCCAGCAGCGCGAGACTAGCCCCCCGAAATACGCAGTATTTT,CASSARLAPRNTQYF
TRBV5-4,TRBD2,16,TRBJ2-2,.,TGTGCCAGCAGCTTACTAGCGGGAGTTATCACCGGGGAGCTGTTTTTT,CASSLLAGVITGELFF
TRBV2,.,15,TRBJ1-6,.,TGTGCCAGCAGTCTCGAGGGGGTGAGGAATTCACCCCTCCACTTT,CASSLEGVRNSPLHF
TRBV3-1/TRBV3-2,.,14,TRBJ2-3,once,TGTGCCAGCAGCCAAGATAGGACTTCAGATACGCAGTATTTT,CASSQDRTSDTQYF
TRBV19,TRBD2,16,TRBJ2-7,.,TGTGCCAGTAGTCGAACGGGACTAGCGGCGAACTACGAGCAGTACTTC,CASSRTGLAANYEQYF
TRBV7-9,.,14,TRBJ1-2,.,TGTGCCAGCACTCCGACAGTAGCTAACTATGGCTACACCTTC,CASTPTVANYGYTF
TRBV4-1,.,16,TRBJ1-2,once,TGCGCCAGCAGCCAAGACCCGGGACTGACAAACTATGGCTACACCTTC,CASSQDPGLTNYGYTF
TRBV7-9,.,14,TRBJ2-2,.,TGTGCCAGCAGCTCAGGGGGCGGGAGACTGGAGCTGTTTTTT,CASSSGGGRLELFF
TRBV28,.,16,TRBJ2-5,.,TGTGCCAGCAGTTTAGGAGCAAGGGGACTGGAACAGACCCAGTACTTC,CASSLGARGLEQTQYF
TRBV21-1,.,14,TRBJ2-7,.,TGTGCCAGCAGCCCCTGGGGTGCAGGGCACGAGCAGTACTTC,CASSPWGAGHEQYF
TRBV19,TRBD1,18,TRBJ2-6,.,TGTGCCAGTAGTGTCACCGGGACAGGGGGACTTGGGGCCAACGTCCTGACTTTC,CASSVTGTGGLGANVLTF